A selection of T cell receptor beta chains follows, all from one sample in a study of T-cell reconstitution after alpha-beta-depleted transplantation in children. TCRdb processed the PCR reads anew with MiXCR; each CDR3 protein has one entry. The repertoire holds approximately 270,000 distinct CDR3 sequences, with 9.9% as singletons. Specimen: PBMCs from the stem cell graft donor, collected from the stem cell graft. The receptor source for this set is a human donor who donated a stem cell graft to a child with SCID. Each CDR3 is given without its conserved first and last residue. Not every row has a clone size; where given, it reads once, few, many or a size class.

clone_size	j_call	v_call	cdr3_aa
few	TRBJ1-2	TRBV12-3/TRBV12-4	ASSLTGAAYYGYT
-	TRBJ2-3	TRBV12-3/TRBV12-4	ASSFLPGGEAQY
many	TRBJ1-1	TRBV29-1	SVVLSGPTEAF
-	TRBJ2-7	TRBV13	ASSDVRDRGSYEQY
once	TRBJ2-5	TRBV9	ASSVGTAQETQY
many	TRBJ2-7	TRBV12-3/TRBV12-4	ASSLDRVYEQY
many	TRBJ2-7	TRBV15	ATRREQGSYEQY
-	TRBJ1-2	TRBV6-1	ASSSQGSLVGGYT
few	TRBJ2-3	TRBV29-1	SVLFWDTQY
-	TRBJ2-7	TRBV13	ASSPQRAYEQY
many	TRBJ2-3	TRBV5-1	ASSFGGGSTDTQY
once	TRBJ2-3	TRBV20-1	SARGWGGRISTDTQY
-	TRBJ2-1	TRBV5-1	ASIFATGGYNEQF
-	TRBJ2-3	TRBV20-1	SAGWEGAGDTQY
-	TRBJ2-4	TRBV20-1	SARGLAGDIQY
few	TRBJ1-2	TRBV20-1	SARDRDRVYGYT
-	TRBJ1-5	TRBV9	ASSEAGGAHQPQH
few	TRBJ1-1	TRBV11-2	ASSPTLPTWRTEAF
many	TRBJ2-3	TRBV10-1	ASSESPAGGPVDTQY
few	TRBJ2-1	TRBV18	ASSTTTGYEQF
many	TRBJ2-1	TRBV5-4	ASSRDSGALINEQF